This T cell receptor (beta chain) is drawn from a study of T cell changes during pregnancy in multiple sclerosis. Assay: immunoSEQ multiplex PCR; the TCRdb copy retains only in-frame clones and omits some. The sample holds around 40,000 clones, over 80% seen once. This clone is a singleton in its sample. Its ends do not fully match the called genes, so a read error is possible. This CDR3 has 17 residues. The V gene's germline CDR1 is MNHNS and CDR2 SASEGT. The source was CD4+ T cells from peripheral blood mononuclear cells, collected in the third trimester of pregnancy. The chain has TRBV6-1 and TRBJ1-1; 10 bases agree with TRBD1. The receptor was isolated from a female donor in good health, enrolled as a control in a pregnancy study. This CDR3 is CAISVRGGQGPNTEAFF. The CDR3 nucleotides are TGTGCCATCAGTGTACGCGGGGGACAGGGGCCAAACACTGAAGCTTTCTTT.